This T cell receptor beta chain comes out of a study of blood T cell repertoires in COVID-19. Original data processing: Reference gene primer amplification gave nucleated cell count estimates. Measured with immunoSEQ multiplex PCR; TCRdb has only the in-frame clones, and not every one. The DNA was the basis for D and trimming; V, J and clone size are from that table. The table has hundreds of thousands of clones, approximately 86% seen once; the top ten hold 6.5% to 9.5%. This clone was counted a single time. Categorization into cohorts depended on clinical history that participants reported. Sequenced input: PBMCs or T cells enriched from blood (not recorded which). The TCR was taken from a woman aged 60 to 75 who had recovered from COVID-19.

The chain's CDR3 is CSVAGWRAGGNINTEAFF. DNA of the CDR3: TGCAGCGTTGCTGGATGGAGGGCAGGGGGAAACATAAACACTGAAGCTTTCTTT. The J gene is TRBJ1-1, the V gene TRBV29-1; 7 nucleotides agree with TRBD1. Germline V gene data show CDR1 as SQVTM and CDR2 as ANQGSEA. There are 18 residues in the CDR3. The trim removed 4 bases at V and 2 bases at J, leaving 19 bases unmatched. The variable domain in full, with the rest retrieved from reference TRBV29-1 and TRBJ1-1, is SAVISQKPSRDICQRGTSLTIQCQVDSQVTMMFWYRQQPGQSLTLIATANQGSEATYESGFVIDKFPISRPNLTFSTLTVSNMSPEDSSIYLCSVAGWRAGGNINTEAFFGQGTRLTVV.